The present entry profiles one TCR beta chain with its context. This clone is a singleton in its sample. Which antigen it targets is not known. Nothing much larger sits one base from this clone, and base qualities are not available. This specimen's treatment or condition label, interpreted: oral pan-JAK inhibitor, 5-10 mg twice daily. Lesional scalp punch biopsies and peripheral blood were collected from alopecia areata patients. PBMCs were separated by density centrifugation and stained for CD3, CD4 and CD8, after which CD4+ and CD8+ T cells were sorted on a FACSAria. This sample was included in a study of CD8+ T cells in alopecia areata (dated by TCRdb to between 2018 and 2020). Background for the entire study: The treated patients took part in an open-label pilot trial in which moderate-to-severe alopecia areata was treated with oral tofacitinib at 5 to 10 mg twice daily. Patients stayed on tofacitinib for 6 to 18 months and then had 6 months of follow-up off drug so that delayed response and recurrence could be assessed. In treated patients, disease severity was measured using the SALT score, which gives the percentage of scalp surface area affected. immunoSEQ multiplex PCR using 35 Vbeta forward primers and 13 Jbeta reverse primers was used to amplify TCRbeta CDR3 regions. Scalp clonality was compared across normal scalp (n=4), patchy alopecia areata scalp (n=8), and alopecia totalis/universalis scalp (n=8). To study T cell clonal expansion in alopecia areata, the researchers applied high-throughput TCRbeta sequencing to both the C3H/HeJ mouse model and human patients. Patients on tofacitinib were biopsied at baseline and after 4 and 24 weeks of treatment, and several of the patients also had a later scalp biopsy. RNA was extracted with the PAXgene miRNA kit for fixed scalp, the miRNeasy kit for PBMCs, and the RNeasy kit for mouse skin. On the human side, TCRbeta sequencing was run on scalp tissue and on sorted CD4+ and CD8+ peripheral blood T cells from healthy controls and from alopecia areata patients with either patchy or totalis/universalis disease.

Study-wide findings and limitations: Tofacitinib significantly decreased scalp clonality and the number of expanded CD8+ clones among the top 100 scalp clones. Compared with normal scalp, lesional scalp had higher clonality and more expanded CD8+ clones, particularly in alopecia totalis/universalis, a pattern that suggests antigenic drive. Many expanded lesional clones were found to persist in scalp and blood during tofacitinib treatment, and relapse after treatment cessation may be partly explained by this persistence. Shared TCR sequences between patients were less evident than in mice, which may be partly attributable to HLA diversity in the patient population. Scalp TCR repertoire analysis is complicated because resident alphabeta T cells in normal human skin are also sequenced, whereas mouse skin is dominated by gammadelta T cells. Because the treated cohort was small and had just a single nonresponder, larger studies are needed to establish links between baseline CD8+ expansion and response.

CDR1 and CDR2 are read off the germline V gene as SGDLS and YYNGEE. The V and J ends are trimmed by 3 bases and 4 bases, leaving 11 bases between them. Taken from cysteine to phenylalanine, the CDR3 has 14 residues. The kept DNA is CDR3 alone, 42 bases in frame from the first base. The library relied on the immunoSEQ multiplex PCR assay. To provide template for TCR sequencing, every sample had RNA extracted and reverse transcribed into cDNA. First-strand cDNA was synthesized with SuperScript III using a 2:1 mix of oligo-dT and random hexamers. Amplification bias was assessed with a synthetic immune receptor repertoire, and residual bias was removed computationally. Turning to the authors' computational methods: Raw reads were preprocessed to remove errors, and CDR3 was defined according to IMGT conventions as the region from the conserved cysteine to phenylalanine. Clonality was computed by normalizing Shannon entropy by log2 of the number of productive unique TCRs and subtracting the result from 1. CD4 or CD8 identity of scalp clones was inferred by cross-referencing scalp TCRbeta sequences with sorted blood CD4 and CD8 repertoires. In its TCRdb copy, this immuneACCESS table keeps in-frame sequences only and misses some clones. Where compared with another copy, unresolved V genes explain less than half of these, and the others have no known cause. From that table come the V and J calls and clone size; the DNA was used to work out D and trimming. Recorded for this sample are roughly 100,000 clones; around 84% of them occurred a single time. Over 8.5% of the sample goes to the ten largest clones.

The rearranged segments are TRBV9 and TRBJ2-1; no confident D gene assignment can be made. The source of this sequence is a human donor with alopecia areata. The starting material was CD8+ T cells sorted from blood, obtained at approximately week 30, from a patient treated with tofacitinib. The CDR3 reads CASSAKGLYNEQFF. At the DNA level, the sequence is TGTGCCAGCAGCGCAAAGGGCCTATACAATGAGCAGTTCTTC.